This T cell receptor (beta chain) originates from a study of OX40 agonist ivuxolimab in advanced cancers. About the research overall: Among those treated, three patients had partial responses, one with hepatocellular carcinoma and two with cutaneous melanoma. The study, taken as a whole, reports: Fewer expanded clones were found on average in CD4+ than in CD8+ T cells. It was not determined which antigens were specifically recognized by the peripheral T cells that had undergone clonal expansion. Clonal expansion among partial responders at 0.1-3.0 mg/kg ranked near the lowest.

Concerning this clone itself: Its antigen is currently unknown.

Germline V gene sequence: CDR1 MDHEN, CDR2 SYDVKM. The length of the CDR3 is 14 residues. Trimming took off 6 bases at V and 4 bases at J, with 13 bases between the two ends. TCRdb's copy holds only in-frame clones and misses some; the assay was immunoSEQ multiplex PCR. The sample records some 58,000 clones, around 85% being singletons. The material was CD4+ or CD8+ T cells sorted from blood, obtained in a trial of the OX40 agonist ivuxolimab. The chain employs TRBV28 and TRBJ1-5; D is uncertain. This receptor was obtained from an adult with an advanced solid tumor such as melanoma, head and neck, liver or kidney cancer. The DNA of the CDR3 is TGTGCCAGCAGGTCGGGCCCCTTGAATCAGCCCCAGCATTTT. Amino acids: CASRSGPLNQPQHF.